The clone carrying this TCR beta chain was recorded a few times. What it binds is not known. TCRdb itself ran the reads through MiXCR, one entry per CDR3 protein. The table includes 630,000 or so distinct CDR3 sequences, approximately 24% detected once. These data belong to a study of T cell repertoires in cytomegalovirus infection. Study-level information: Carrying CMV and the relevant HLA type showed in public TCR beta signatures.

Study results and caveats: HLA-C-restricted CMV-specific TCR beta clonotypes were dominant in the ex vivo response. Based on cumulative public TCR beta family frequency, carriers of CMV plus the relevant HLA were identified.

The CDR3 loop spans 15 amino acids. Trimming cost V 4 bases and J 5 bases; bases outside gene matches: 7. From germline, CDR1 is MDHEN and CDR2 SYDVKM. The receptor's source is a human donor in good health (CMV status not recorded). Some clones in this sample may be carry-over from other donors' samples. Sequences were obtained from CD8+ T cells from PBMCs. V usage is TRBV28 and J usage is TRBJ1-1, with 10 positions matching TRBD1. CDR3 DNA: TGTGCCAGCAGTTCCCCGGGACAGGGGTTTACTGAAGCTTTCTTT. Translated: CASSSPGQGFTEAFF.